This TCR beta chain emerged from a study of T cell responses to AZD1222 COVID-19 vaccine. Clones were sequenced by immunoSEQ multiplex PCR, and TCRdb holds only the in-frame ones, with some missing. Of about 120,000 clones in the sample, around 90% were seen once. Germline V lookup: CDR1 KGHSH, CDR2 LQKENI. This CDR3 contains 13 residues. The V segment lost 3 bases and the J segment 7 bases; nucleotides outside the gene matches: 1. The source is an adult who received the AZD1222 COVID-19 vaccine. The J gene is TRBJ1-4, the V gene TRBV18; 8 bases map to TRBD1. The starting material was peripheral blood, obtained 28 days after the second AZD1222 dose. The CDR3 bases are TGTGCCAGCTCACCGGACAGGGTTGAAAAACTGTTTTTT. It codes for CASSPDRVEKLFF.